A single sample gave rise to the 10 T cell receptor beta chains below, sequenced in a study of blood T cell repertoires in COVID-19. Sequencing was performed with immunoSEQ multiplex PCR; in TCRdb, only in-frame clones are kept and a portion is missing. The profile shows 200,000 to 300,000 clones, roughly 90% of them singletons. The sample taken for sequencing was PBMCs or T cells enriched from blood (not recorded which). The receptors originated from a middle-aged man who had recovered from COVID-19.

The CDR3 here is CASSSRLAGVSEQFF. DNA of the CDR3: TGTGCCAGCAGCTCACGACTAGCGGGAGTGAGTGAGCAGTTCTTC. The chain carries TRBV7-3 and TRBJ2-1, with 12 bases aligning to TRBD2. After removal of 4 bases from V and 9 bases from J, the junction contained 7 bases not matched to a gene. CDR3 length: 15 amino acids. Germline CDR1 is SGHTA and CDR2 is FQGTGA.

The CDR3 DNA sequence: TGCGCCAGCAGTTTTACTAGCGGGGGATCCCCTGAGCAGTTCTTC. It encodes CASSFTSGGSPEQFF. The chain is built from TRBV5-1 and TRBJ2-1, with TRBD2 matching over 11 bases. Germline V gene data show CDR1 as SGHRS and CDR2 as YFSETQ. The V and J ends lost 5 bases and 9 bases, in that order; junction bases with no gene match: 10. This CDR3 region has 15 residues.

This chain connects TRBV6-5 to TRBJ1-2, with D unclear. Trimming removed 6 bases from V and 0 bases from J, with 14 bases in between. Germline loops: CDR1 MNHEY, CDR2 SVGAGI. The CDR3 loop spans 15 amino acids. CDR3 amino acids: CASRRIGETNYGYTF. The CDR3 nucleotides are TGTGCCAGCAGGAGAATCGGAGAAACTAACTATGGCTACACCTTC.

CDR3 DNA: TGTGCCAGCAGTTATGGGGCTCCAGATACGCAGTATTTT. Amino acid sequence: CASSYGAPDTQYF. V is TRBV28 and J is TRBJ2-3, with a weak D call TRBD1 (5 bases). V was trimmed by 4 bases and J by 4 bases, leaving 9 bases between them. Germline CDR1 is MDHEN and CDR2 is SYDVKM. There are 13 residues in the CDR3.

The genes are TRBV28 and TRBJ2-7; TRBD1 matches 8 bases. Germline V gene sequence: CDR1 MDHEN, CDR2 SYDVKM. The CDR3 has 17 amino acids. V trimming: 4 bases; J trimming: 2 bases; junction bases outside the gene matches: 13. As DNA, the CDR3 is TGTGCCAGCAGTTCTCCGGGACAGGTTATTGACCCCTACGAGCAGTACTTC. Its translation: CASSSPGQVIDPYEQYF. The full variable domain, its missing parts supplied by reference TRBV28 and TRBJ2-7, is DVKVTQSSRYLVKRTGEKVFLECVQDMDHENMFWYRQDPGLGLRLIYFSYDVKMKEKGDIPEGYSVSREKKERFSLILESASTNQTSMYLCASSSPGQVIDPYEQYFGPGTRLTVT.

This chain links TRBV24-1 with TRBJ2-7; D is possibly TRBD1 (6 bases). Trimming pared 4 bases from V and 1 base from J, leaving 10 bases between. Looked up from germline, CDR1 is KGHDR and CDR2 is SFDVKD. The CDR3 is 14 residues long. CDR3 sequence (DNA): TGTGCCACCAGTGAGGGCACAGGGTCCTACGAGCAGTACTTC. Residues: CATSEGTGSYEQYF.

V usage is TRBV5-1 and J usage is TRBJ2-3; TRBD1 might be the D (6 bases). The CDR3 sequence is 13 residues long. The germline V gene has CDR1 SGHRS and CDR2 YFSETQ. V was pared by 5 bases and J by 3 bases, with 10 bases between. The DNA of the CDR3 is TGCGCCAGCAGGACAGGAAATACAGATACGCAGTATTTT. It translates to CASRTGNTDTQYF.

This sequence joins TRBV7-3 and TRBJ2-7, with 7 bases aligning to TRBD2. The CDR3 consists of 14 residues. CDR1 SGHTA and CDR2 FQGTGA come from the germline V gene. V gave up 5 bases and J gave up 3 bases; unmatched junction bases: 7. Written as DNA, the CDR3 is TGTGCCAGCAGCCCGGCTAGCGGAAGCTACGAGCAGTACTTC. It is translated as CASSPASGSYEQYF.

The chain links TRBV5-1 to TRBJ1-2; TRBD1 aligns across 8 bases. Trimming removed 2 bases from V and 2 bases from J; junction bases left unmatched: 5. Per germline, CDR1 SGHRS and CDR2 YFSETQ. The CDR3 totals 15 residues. CDR3 amino acids: CASSLQGEVNYGYTF. CDR3 nucleotide sequence: TGCGCCAGCAGCTTACAGGGGGAAGTGAACTATGGCTACACCTTC.

The gene calls are TRBV11-2 and TRBJ2-4, with a possible D match to TRBD2 (6 bases). V lost 4 bases and J 5 bases, leaving 15 bases between the germline ends. CDR1 SGHAT and CDR2 FQNNGV come from the germline V gene. The CDR3 spans 15 residues. This CDR3 is CASSSRRDLENIQYF. The CDR3 DNA reads TGTGCCAGCAGCTCACGGAGGGACCTAGAAAACATTCAGTACTTC.